This TCR beta chain was observed in a study of T cells in Graves' hyperthyroidism and ophthalmopathy. The germline V and J ends were trimmed by 1 base and 4 bases, with 6 bases remaining between them. This CDR3 has 13 residues. CDR1 MDHEN and CDR2 SYDVKM come from the germline V gene. Thyroid ultrasound, orbital computed tomography, clinical symptoms, and serum thyroxine and TRAb underpinned diagnoses. What was amplified from RNA transcripts were TCR beta CDR3 regions. HTBI primers drove first-round RT-PCR of the TCR CDR3. TCRdb reprocessed the multiplex PCR reads with MiXCR, giving one entry per CDR3 protein. The data show roughly 550,000 distinct CDR3 sequences, 15% to 20% seen once. This clonotype was counted ten times or more.

The sequenced sample was blood. The rearrangement joins TRBV28 to TRBJ2-3, with no clear D. The receptor comes from a woman aged 25 to 39 with Graves' ophthalmopathy. CDR3 in amino acids: CASSLFPSDTQYF. The CDR3 DNA reads as TGTGCCAGCAGTTTATTCCCGTCAGATACGCAGTATTTT.